This T cell receptor (beta chain) came from a study of blood T cell repertoires in COVID-19. Study details: In each case, the material was cDNA or gDNA derived from T cells, B-cell-depleted T cells, or PBMCs.

This clone was observed a handful of times. As processed by the authors: Amplified reference gene primers provided the basis for estimating nucleated cell counts. Sequencing used immunoSEQ multiplex PCR; TCRdb keeps in-frame clones, though not all of them. The D gene and trimming were derived from the DNA, and the V and J assignments and clone size from that table. The table includes 200,000 to 300,000 clones, about 87% detected once. The clonotype comes from a woman in her thirties or forties with acute or convalescent COVID-19. Specimen: peripheral blood.

The CDR3 loop reads CASLGQTNTEAFF. The CDR3 DNA reads TGTGCCAGCTTGGGCCAGACGAACACTGAAGCTTTCTTT. This chain connects TRBV18 to TRBJ1-1; unclear D gene. Germline loops: CDR1 KGHSH, CDR2 LQKENI. The CDR3 spans 13 residues. The ends were cut back, 7 bases at V and 1 base at J, with 10 bases in the middle.